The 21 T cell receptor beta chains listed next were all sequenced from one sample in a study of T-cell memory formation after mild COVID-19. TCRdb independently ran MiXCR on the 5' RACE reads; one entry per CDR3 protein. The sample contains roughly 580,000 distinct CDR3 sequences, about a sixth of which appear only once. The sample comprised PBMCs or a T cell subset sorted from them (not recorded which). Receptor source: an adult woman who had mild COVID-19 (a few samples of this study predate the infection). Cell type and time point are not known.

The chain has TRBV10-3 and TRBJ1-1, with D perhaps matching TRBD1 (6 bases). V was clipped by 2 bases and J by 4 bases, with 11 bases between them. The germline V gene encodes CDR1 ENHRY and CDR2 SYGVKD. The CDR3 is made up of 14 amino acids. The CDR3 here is CAISERGEGTEAFF. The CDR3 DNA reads TGTGCCATCAGTGAGAGGGGGGAAGGCACTGAAGCTTTCTTT.

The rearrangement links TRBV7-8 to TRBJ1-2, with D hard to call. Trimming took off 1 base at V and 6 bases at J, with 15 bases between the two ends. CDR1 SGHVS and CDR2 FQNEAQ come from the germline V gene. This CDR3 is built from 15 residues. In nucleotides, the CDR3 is TGTGCCAGCAGCTTAGTATACGGCTTTGGGGATGGCTACACCTTC. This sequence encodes CASSLVYGFGDGYTF.

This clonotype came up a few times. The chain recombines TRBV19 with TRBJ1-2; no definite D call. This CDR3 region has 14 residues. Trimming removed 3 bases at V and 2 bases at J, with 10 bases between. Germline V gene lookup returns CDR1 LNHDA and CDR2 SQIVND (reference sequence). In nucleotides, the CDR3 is TGTGCCAGTAGTATGCTCGGCAGAAACTATGGCTACACCTTC. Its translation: CASSMLGRNYGYTF.

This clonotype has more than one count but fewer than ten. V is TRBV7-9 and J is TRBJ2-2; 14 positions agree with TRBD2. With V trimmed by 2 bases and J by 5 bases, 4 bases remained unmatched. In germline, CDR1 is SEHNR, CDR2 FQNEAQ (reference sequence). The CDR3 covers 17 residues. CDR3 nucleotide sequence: TGTGCCAGCAGCTTAACAGGACTAGCGGGAGGTACCGGGGAGCTGTTTTTT. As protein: CASSLTGLAGGTGELFF.

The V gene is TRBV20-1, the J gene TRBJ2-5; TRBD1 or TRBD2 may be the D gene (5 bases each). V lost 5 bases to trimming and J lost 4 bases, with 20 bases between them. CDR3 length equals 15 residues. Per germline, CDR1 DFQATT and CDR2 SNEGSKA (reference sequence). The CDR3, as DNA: TGCAGTGCTGAGGGTGGGGGATCAACCAGAGAGACCCAGTACTTC. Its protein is CSAEGGGSTRETQYF.

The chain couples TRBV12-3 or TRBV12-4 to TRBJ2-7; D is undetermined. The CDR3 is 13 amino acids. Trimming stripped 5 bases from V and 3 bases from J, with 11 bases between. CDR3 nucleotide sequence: TGTGCCAGCAGTACCGGGCCCCACTACGAGCAGTACTTC. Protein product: CASSTGPHYEQYF.

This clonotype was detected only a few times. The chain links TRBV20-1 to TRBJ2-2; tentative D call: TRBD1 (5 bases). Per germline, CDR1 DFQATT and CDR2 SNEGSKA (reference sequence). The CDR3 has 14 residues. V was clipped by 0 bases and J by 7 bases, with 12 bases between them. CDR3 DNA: TGCAGTGCTAGAGATCTAGGGGCGATCGGGGAGCTGTTTTTT. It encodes CSARDLGAIGELFF.

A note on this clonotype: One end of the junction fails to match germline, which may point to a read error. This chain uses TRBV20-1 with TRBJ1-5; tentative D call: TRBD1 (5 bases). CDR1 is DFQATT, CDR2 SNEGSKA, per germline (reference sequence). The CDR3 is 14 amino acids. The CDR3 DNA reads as TGCAGTGCTAGAGATCAGCAGGGCAATCATCCCCAGCATTTT. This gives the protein CSARDQQGNHPQHF.

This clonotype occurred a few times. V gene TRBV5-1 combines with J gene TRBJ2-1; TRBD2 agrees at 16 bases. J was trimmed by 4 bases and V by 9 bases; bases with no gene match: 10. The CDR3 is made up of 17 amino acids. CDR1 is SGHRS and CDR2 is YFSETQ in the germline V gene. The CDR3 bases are TGCGCCACAGGACCGGGACTAGCGGGAGGGCCGTACAATGAGCAGTTCTTC. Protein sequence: CATGPGLAGGPYNEQFF. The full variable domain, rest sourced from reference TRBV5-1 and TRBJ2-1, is KAGVTQTPRYLIKTRGQQVTLSCSPISGHRSVSWYQQTPGQGLQFLFEYFSETQRNKGNFPGRFSGRQFSNSRSEMNVSTLELGDSALYLCATGPGLAGGPYNEQFFGPGTRLTVL.

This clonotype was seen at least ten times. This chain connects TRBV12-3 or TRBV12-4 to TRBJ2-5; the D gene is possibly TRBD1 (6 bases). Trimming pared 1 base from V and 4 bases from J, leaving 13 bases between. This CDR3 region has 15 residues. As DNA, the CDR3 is TGTGCCAGCAGTTTAGGAGGCCAGGGGCCAGAGACCCAGTACTTC. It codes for CASSLGGQGPETQYF.

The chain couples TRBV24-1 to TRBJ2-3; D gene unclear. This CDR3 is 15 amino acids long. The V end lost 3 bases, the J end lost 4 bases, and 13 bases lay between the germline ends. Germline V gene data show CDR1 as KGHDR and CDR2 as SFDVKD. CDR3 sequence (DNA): TGTGCCACCAGTGATCTACCCTCCCTGGCAGATACGCAGTATTTT. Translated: CATSDLPSLADTQYF.

The CDR3 DNA reads as TGTGCCAGCAGCTCCGCCACTAGCGGAGTTTACAATGAGCAGTTCTTC. Translating gives CASSSATSGVYNEQFF. The rearrangement joins TRBV7-9 to TRBJ2-1; 8 nucleotides line up with TRBD2. Germline CDR1 is SEHNR and CDR2 is FQNEAQ (reference sequence). V gave up 4 bases and J gave up 4 bases; unmatched junction bases: 9. The CDR3 sequence is 16 residues long.

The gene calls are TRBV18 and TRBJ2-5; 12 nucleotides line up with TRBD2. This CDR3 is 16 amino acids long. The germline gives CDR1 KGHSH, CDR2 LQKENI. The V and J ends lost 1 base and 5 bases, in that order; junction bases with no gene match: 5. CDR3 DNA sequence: TGTGCCAGCTCACCACGACTAGCGGGAGTCGAGGAGACCCAGTACTTC. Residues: CASSPRLAGVEETQYF. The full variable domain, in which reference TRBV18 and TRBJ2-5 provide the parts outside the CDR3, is NAGVMQNPRHLVRRRGQEARLRCSPMKGHSHVYWYRQLPEEGLKFMVYLQKENIIDESGMPKERFSAEFPKEGPSILRIQQVVRGDSAAYFCASSPRLAGVEETQYFGPGTRLLVL.

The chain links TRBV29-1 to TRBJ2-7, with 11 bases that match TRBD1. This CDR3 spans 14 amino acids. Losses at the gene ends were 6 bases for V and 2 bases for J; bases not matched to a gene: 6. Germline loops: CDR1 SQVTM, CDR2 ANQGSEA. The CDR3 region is CSVRPGQGAYEQYF. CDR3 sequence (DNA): TGCAGCGTGAGACCGGGACAGGGGGCCTACGAGCAGTACTTC.

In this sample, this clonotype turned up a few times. CDR3 sequence: CATSDSPGGQKTKRTGELFF. CDR3 nucleotides: TGTGCCACCAGTGACAGCCCGGGAGGGCAGAAGACCAAGAGGACCGGGGAGCTGTTTTTT. The V and J genes are TRBV24-1 and TRBJ2-2, with TRBD2 matching over 8 bases. The CDR3 totals 20 residues. Germline CDR1 and CDR2: KGHDR and SFDVKD. V lost 4 bases and J lost 5; bases outside the gene matches: 20.

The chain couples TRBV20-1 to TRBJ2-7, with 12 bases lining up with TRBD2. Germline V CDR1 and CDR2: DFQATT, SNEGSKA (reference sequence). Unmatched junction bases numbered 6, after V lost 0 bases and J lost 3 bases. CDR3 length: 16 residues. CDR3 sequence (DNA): TGCAGTGCTAGAGATCGGACTAGCGGGGTCTTCTACGAGCAGTACTTC. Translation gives CSARDRTSGVFYEQYF.

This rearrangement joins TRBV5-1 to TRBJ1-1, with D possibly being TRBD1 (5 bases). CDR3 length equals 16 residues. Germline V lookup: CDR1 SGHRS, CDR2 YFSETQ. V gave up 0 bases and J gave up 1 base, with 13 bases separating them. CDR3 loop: CASSLGAGNRNTEAFF. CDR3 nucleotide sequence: TGCGCCAGCAGCTTGGGTGCAGGGAATCGGAACACTGAAGCTTTCTTT.

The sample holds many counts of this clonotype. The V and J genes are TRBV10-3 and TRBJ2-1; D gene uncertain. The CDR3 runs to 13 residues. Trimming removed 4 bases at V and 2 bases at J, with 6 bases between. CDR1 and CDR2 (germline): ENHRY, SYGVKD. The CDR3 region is CAISVTAYNEQFF. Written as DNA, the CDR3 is TGTGCCATCAGTGTTACAGCCTACAATGAGCAGTTCTTC.

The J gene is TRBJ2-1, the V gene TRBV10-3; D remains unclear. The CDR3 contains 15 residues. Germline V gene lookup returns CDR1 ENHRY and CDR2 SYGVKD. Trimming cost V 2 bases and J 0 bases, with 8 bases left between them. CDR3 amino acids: CAISERASSYNEQFF. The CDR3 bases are TGTGCCATCAGTGAGCGGGCAAGCTCCTACAATGAGCAGTTCTTC.

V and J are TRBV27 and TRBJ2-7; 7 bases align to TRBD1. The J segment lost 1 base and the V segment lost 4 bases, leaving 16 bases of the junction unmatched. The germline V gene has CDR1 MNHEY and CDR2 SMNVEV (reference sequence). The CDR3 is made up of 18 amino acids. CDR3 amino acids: CASSSTLPGTVSSYEQYF. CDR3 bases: TGTGCCAGCAGTTCTACCCTACCCGGGACAGTAAGTTCCTACGAGCAGTACTTC.

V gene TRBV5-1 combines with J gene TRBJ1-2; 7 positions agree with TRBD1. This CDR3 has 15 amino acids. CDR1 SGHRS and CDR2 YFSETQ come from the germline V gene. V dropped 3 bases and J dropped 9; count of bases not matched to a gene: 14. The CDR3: CASSSDTGASDRYTF. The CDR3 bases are TGCGCCAGCAGCTCGGACACAGGGGCCTCTGATCGCTACACCTTC.